This is a list of T cell receptor beta chains from one sample in a study of cytomegalovirus exposure and HLA in healthy donors. Only in-frame clones appear in the TCRdb table, and some are missing; sequencing was by immunoSEQ multiplex PCR. The repertoire shows about 210,000 clones; the top ten hold over 0.75%. The sample taken for sequencing was PBMCs. Every receptor here comes from a woman aged 25 to 39 in good health and CMV-seropositive. Each CDR3 is given with its conserved first and last residue.

cdr3_aa,v_call,j_call
CASSSLAGDYGYTF,TRBV5-1,TRBJ1-2
CASSFSYDMEQFF,TRBV6-6,TRBJ2-1
CASSSASIEQYF,TRBV7-2,TRBJ2-7
CAIQDRADSSPLHF,TRBV10-3,TRBJ1-6
CASSQVGTGTDTQYF,TRBV4-1,TRBJ2-3
CASSRAGGTNIQYF,TRBV19,TRBJ2-4
CASSPSGGFSYEQYF,TRBV5-4,TRBJ2-7
CASSPHVGGILVTGELFF,TRBV9,TRBJ2-2
CASSEAAEEQYF,TRBV2,TRBJ2-5
CASSYGASTYEQYF,TRBV6-5,TRBJ2-7
CASCKGGTETEAFF,TRBV28,TRBJ1-1
CASRKMGTSGINEQFF,TRBV2,TRBJ2-1
CASSLAGVPQETQYF,TRBV5-1,TRBJ2-5
CASSQETGGEQFF,TRBV4-3,TRBJ2-1
CASSLFTGASEQYF,TRBV27,TRBJ2-7
CASSYTGQGIDEQFF,TRBV6-5,TRBJ2-1
CASSAMGGINNEQFF,TRBV7-2,TRBJ2-1
CASSVRAGGEETQYF,TRBV9,TRBJ2-5
CAWSVETGEAFF,TRBV30,TRBJ1-1
CSVDATSVNEQFF,TRBV29-1,TRBJ2-1
CAKGQGEHF,TRBV19,TRBJ1-5
CASSLSTGVGQPQHF,TRBV7-9,TRBJ1-5
CASSLAQNTDTQYF,TRBV5-1,TRBJ2-3
CASFGFGTSGGSSYNEQFF,TRBV5-1,TRBJ2-1
CASNFRTIPSDEQFF,TRBV21-1,TRBJ2-1
CASSIGSGARAETQYF,TRBV19,TRBJ2-5
CASTIEDKQRYGYTF,TRBV19,TRBJ1-2
CASIYWQGNTEAFF,TRBV2,TRBJ1-1
CASSSTGQSQETQYF,TRBV5-1,TRBJ2-5
CASTTGGNTEAFF,TRBV7-2,TRBJ1-1
CASSFSGYNGETQYF,TRBV6-5,TRBJ2-5
CASSLGSSETQYF,TRBV5-1,TRBJ2-5
CASSHSGGGVKGEQYF,TRBV7-8,TRBJ2-7
CASSSEGTTSMVYTF,TRBV19,TRBJ1-2
CASSGTSGRPPYEQYF,TRBV9,TRBJ2-7
CASIPGWGAGGLFF,TRBV6-5,TRBJ2-2
CASSTTQVDTGELFF,TRBV18,TRBJ2-2
CASSLSATSGGEQYF,TRBV7-9,TRBJ2-7